These T cell receptor beta chains were read from a single sample in a study of a mutant IDH1 vaccine in newly diagnosed glioma. The assay was immunoSEQ multiplex PCR, and TCRdb's table has in-frame clones only and misses some. Counted here are about 15,000 clones, roughly nine tenths occurring once; the ten biggest clones make up around 9%. Sequencing was performed on PBMCs, taken from a glioma patient treated with radiotherapy, temozolomide or both. These receptors all stem from a woman aged 40 to 50 with glioma. Some clones in this sample may be carry-over from other donors' samples. Both conserved end residues are part of each CDR3. D genes are given only for firm matches. Some rows mark clone size as missing; the rest say once, few, many or name a class of expanded clone.

D gene	clone size	V gene	J gene	CDR3 protein	CDR3 DNA
.	.	TRBV5-1	TRBJ1-1	CASSIFHRGLNTEAFF	TGCGCCAGCAGCATATTTCACAGAGGATTGAACACTGAAGCTTTCTTT
TRBD2	.	TRBV4-1	TRBJ2-5	CASSQPGLAGEETQYF	TGCGCCAGCAGCCAACCGGGACTAGCGGGTGAAGAGACCCAGTACTTC
.	.	TRBV10-3	TRBJ1-5	CAISESGQLNQPQHF	TGTGCCATCAGTGAGTCCGGGCAGTTGAATCAGCCCCAGCATTTT
.	.	TRBV5-1	TRBJ1-5	CASSPGGGNQPQHF	TGCGCCAGCAGCCCGGGGGGGGGCAATCAGCCCCAGCATTTT
TRBD1	.	TRBV18	TRBJ1-3	CASSPPFNRGSGNTIYF	TGTGCCAGCTCACCACCGTTCAACAGGGGCTCTGGAAACACCATATATTTT
.	.	TRBV5-1	TRBJ1-3	CASSLDVGTGNTIYF	TGCGCCAGCAGCTTGGATGTAGGGACTGGAAACACCATATATTTT
TRBD2	.	TRBV19	TRBJ2-2	CASKAGGQGELFF	TGTGCCAGTAAGGCGGGAGGGCAGGGGGAGCTGTTTTTT
.	.	TRBV19	TRBJ1-4	CASAGQTTNEKLFF	TGTGCCAGTGCTGGACAGACAACTAATGAAAAACTGTTTTTT
.	.	TRBV6-5	TRBJ1-1	CASSYSGGNEAFF	TGTGCCAGCAGTTACTCGGGAGGAAACGAAGCTTTCTTT
.	.	TRBV10-1	TRBJ1-3	CASTGDSGNTIYF	TGCGCCAGCACAGGTGACTCTGGAAACACCATATATTTT
.	.	TRBV4-1	TRBJ2-7	CASSQPPSEAPYEQYF	TGCGCCAGCAGCCAACCCCCTTCTGAGGCCCCCTACGAGCAGTACTTC
.	.	TRBV5-4	TRBJ1-2	CASSYLTDYYGYTF	TGTGCCAGCAGTTACCTGACAGATTACTATGGCTACACCTTC
TRBD1	.	TRBV5-1	TRBJ1-1	CASSFGQGSLLTEAFF	TGCGCCAGCAGCTTCGGACAGGGTTCCCTCCTCACTGAAGCTTTCTTT
.	.	TRBV5-8	TRBJ1-5	CASSLRRFNQPQHF	TGTGCCAGCAGCTTGAGACGGTTCAATCAGCCCCAGCATTTT
TRBD2	.	TRBV6-6	TRBJ2-1	CASSLYASGGLDEQFF	TGTGCCAGCAGTCTCTATGCTAGCGGGGGGCTGGATGAGCAGTTCTTC
.	.	TRBV25-1	TRBJ2-2	CASSEHLFGELFF	TGTGCCAGCAGCGAACACCTATTCGGGGAGCTGTTTTTT
.	.	TRBV23-1	TRBJ2-7	CATYYLSGQNYEQYF	TGCGCCACCTATTATCTAAGTGGACAGAACTACGAGCAGTACTTC
.	.	TRBV18	TRBJ1-1	CASSPPGGTEAFF	TGTGCCAGCTCACCCCCCGGGGGAACTGAAGCTTTCTTT
TRBD2	.	TRBV4-2	TRBJ2-7	CASQREGRYEQYF	TGTGCCAGTCAGCGGGAGGGCCGGTACGAGCAGTACTTC
.	large	TRBV4-1	TRBJ2-7	CASSQDRGLHYEQYF	TGCGCCAGCAGCCAAGATCGGGGGCTTCACTACGAGCAGTACTTC
.	.	TRBV6-6	TRBJ2-7	CASSVGDPPEQYF	TGTGCCAGCAGTGTCGGGGATCCCCCCGAGCAGTACTTC
.	.	TRBV7-9	TRBJ2-1	CASNPGSSYNEQFF	TGTGCCAGCAACCCCGGCAGCTCCTACAATGAGCAGTTCTTC
.	.	TRBV27	TRBJ1-6	CASSLMGHNWNSPLHF	TGTGCCAGCAGTTTGATGGGTCACAATTGGAATTCACCCCTCCACTTT
.	.	TRBV6-1	TRBJ1-6	CASRTPWGFNSPLHF	TGTGCCAGCAGGACCCCGTGGGGATTTAATTCACCCCTCCACTTT
TRBD1	.	TRBV28	TRBJ2-7	CASSQDRALGYEQYF	TGTGCCAGCAGCCAGGACAGGGCTCTCGGGTACGAGCAGTACTTC
.	.	TRBV19	TRBJ1-1	CASSDPLKGVYTEAFF	TGTGCCAGTAGTGACCCGCTGAAGGGAGTCTACACTGAAGCTTTCTTT
.	.	TRBV7-9	TRBJ1-1	CASSSLGGGTEAFF	TGTGCCAGCAGTTCACTAGGGGGAGGCACTGAAGCTTTCTTT
TRBD2	.	TRBV29-1	TRBJ2-2	CSVEAGGPIGELFF	TGCAGCGTTGAGGCGGGGGGGCCTATCGGGGAGCTGTTTTTT
.	once	TRBV5-1	TRBJ1-5	CASSLAAGAHQPQHF	TGCGCCAGCAGCTTGGCTGCCGGGGCCCATCAGCCCCAGCATTTT
.	.	TRBV6-1	TRBJ2-5	CASSPPVLQETQYF	TGTGCCAGCAGCCCCCCGGTACTCCAAGAGACCCAGTACTTC
.	.	TRBV2	TRBJ2-5	CASSTPAGVPETQYF	TGTGCCAGCAGTACCCCAGCGGGTGTTCCGGAGACCCAGTACTTC
.	.	TRBV6-5	TRBJ2-6	CASSYSTDGANVLTF	TGTGCCAGCAGTTACTCTACAGACGGGGCCAACGTCCTGACTTTC
.	.	TRBV19	TRBJ1-1	CASSTYPGKLSPGEAFF	TGTGCCAGTAGTACCTACCCGGGAAAACTAAGTCCAGGTGAAGCTTTCTTT
.	.	TRBV15	TRBJ1-1	CATSRARDFGGDTEAFF	TGTGCCACCAGCAGGGCCCGGGACTTCGGGGGTGACACTGAAGCTTTCTTT
TRBD1	.	TRBV15	TRBJ2-1	CATSAGQGENEQFF	TGTGCCACCAGCGCCGGACAGGGGGAGAATGAGCAGTTCTTC
TRBD1	.	TRBV19	TRBJ2-7	CATSGTGSYEQYF	TGTGCCACCTCCGGGACAGGCTCTTACGAGCAGTACTTC
TRBD2	.	TRBV6-1	TRBJ2-7	CASSEGTSGYYEQYF	TGTGCCAGCAGTGAAGGGACTAGCGGGTACTACGAGCAGTACTTC
TRBD1	.	TRBV2	TRBJ2-1	CASSEGPYRGLAYNEQFF	TGTGCCAGCAGTGAGGGCCCATACAGGGGGTTGGCCTACAATGAGCAGTTCTTC
TRBD2	.	TRBV2	TRBJ2-1	CASSQGRGIEQFF	TGTGCCAGCAGTCAAGGGCGGGGGATTGAGCAGTTCTTC
.	.	TRBV7-2	TRBJ2-1	CASSVPTGDNEQFF	TGTGCCAGCAGCGTTCCGACAGGAGACAATGAGCAGTTCTTC
.	.	TRBV7-9	TRBJ2-1	CASSYSLKAYNEQFF	TGTGCCAGCAGCTACAGCTTGAAAGCTTACAATGAGCAGTTCTTC